A single sample gave rise to the 8 T cell receptor beta chains below, sequenced in a study of T cells in Graves' hyperthyroidism and ophthalmopathy. TCR beta CDR3 region amplification was performed from RNA transcripts. With the HTBI primer set, the TCR CDR3 went through a first round of RT-PCR. From the multiplex PCR reads, TCRdb called clonotypes with MiXCR, one entry per CDR3 protein. The table records over 350,000 distinct CDR3 sequences, around 20% of them present only once. The sample comprised blood. These receptors were obtained from a man between 18 and 29 years old with Graves' ophthalmopathy.

This clonotype was observed a few times. The CDR3 DNA follows: TGTGCCAGCAGCTTAGCCGGGACCGTTCTCCACTTT. Translated, it gives CASSLAGTVLHF. The chain uses TRBV7-9 and TRBJ1-6; tentative D call: TRBD1 (5 bases). Looked up from germline, CDR1 is SEHNR and CDR2 is FQNEAQ (reference sequence). Between the trimmed V and J ends, which lost 0 bases and 16 bases, there was a span of 10 bases. The CDR3 spans 12 residues.

In this sample, this clonotype turned up many times. The chain couples TRBV28 to TRBJ1-5; possibly TRBD1 for D (5 bases). Germline CDR1 MDHEN, CDR2 SYDVKM. V dropped 2 bases and J dropped 5 bases, with 13 bases sitting between them. CDR3 length: 15 residues. Here the CDR3 reads CASSLPRDLDQPQHF. The DNA of the CDR3 is TGTGCCAGCAGTTTACCTCGGGACCTTGATCAGCCCCAGCATTTT.

This clonotype was detected ten times or more. This rearrangement joins TRBV7-3 to TRBJ1-4; D is undetermined. The germline V gene has CDR1 SGHTA and CDR2 FQGTGA. V dropped 1 base and J dropped 7 bases, with 13 bases sitting between them. The CDR3 has 15 amino acids. The CDR3 DNA sequence: TGTGCCAGCAGCTTAAATTCCGGAACGGGTGAAAAACTGTTTTTT. It specifies CASSLNSGTGEKLFF.

This clonotype was picked up one time. The chain joins TRBV7-9 to TRBJ2-7; possible D gene TRBD2, 6 bases. This CDR3 region has 18 residues. The germline V gene encodes CDR1 SEHNR and CDR2 FQNEAQ (reference sequence). V lost 9 bases and J 2 bases, leaving 29 bases between the germline ends. CDR3 amino acids: CARTTGVSNPILAYEQYF. The CDR3 DNA sequence: TGTGCCAGGACCACGGGGGTATCCAACCCTATACTCGCCTACGAGCAGTACTTC.

The V call is TRBV29-1, the J call TRBJ2-5; a weak D match, TRBD1 (6 bases). Germline CDR1 is SQVTM and CDR2 is ANQGSEA. Deletions cut 5 bases from V and 1 base from J, with 11 bases between. This CDR3 spans 13 amino acids. The CDR3 nucleotides are TGCAGCGTTCCCGGACAGACCCAAGAGACCCAGTACTTC. It codes for CSVPGQTQETQYF.

In its sample, this clonotype was seen a few times. The chain is built from TRBV12-3 or TRBV12-4 and TRBJ1-4; TRBD1 might be the D (5 bases). Trimming pared 6 bases from V and 8 bases from J, leaving 13 bases between. The CDR3 spans 13 residues. Here the CDR3 reads CASSPPREEKLFF. CDR3 bases: TGTGCCAGCAGCCCTCCCAGGGAGGAAAAACTGTTTTTT.

At least ten counts were recorded for this clonotype. The genes are TRBV3-1 and TRBJ2-5; D is tentatively TRBD1 or TRBD2 (5 bases each). Germline-derived CDR1 and CDR2 are LGHDT and YNNKEL (reference sequence). Trimming took off 3 bases at V and 0 bases at J, with 14 bases between the two ends. The CDR3 spans 16 residues. The CDR3 bases are TGTGCCAGCAGCCAGGGACCCGGAGCGTACCAAGAGACCCAGTACTTC. Translated: CASSQGPGAYQETQYF.

This rearrangement joins TRBV11-3 to TRBJ2-7; possible D gene TRBD1, 5 bases. Between the trimmed V and J ends, which lost 1 base and 6 bases, there was a span of 13 bases. The V gene's germline CDR1 is SGHNT and CDR2 YENEEA. The CDR3 is 14 amino acids. CDR3 sequence: CASSLGAGRGEQYF. CDR3 nucleotides: TGTGCCAGCAGCTTAGGGGCCGGTAGGGGCGAGCAGTACTTC.